Below, 27 T cell receptor beta chains from the same sample are listed, as sequenced in a study of T cells in Graves' hyperthyroidism and ophthalmopathy. The investigators amplified TCR beta CDR3 regions from RNA transcripts. A set of HTBI primers served as the primers for a first-round RT-PCR of the TCR CDR3. A single record per CDR3 protein comes from TCRdb applying MiXCR to the multiplex PCR reads. The table lists about 110,000 distinct CDR3 sequences, about 15% of them singletons. Sequenced: blood. All receptors derive from a woman in her forties or fifties with Graves' hyperthyroidism.

This clonotype was recorded at least ten times. The V and J genes are TRBV6-1 and TRBJ1-4, with a tentative D call TRBD1 (6 bases). The CDR3 consists of 14 residues. Deletions cut 6 bases from V and 6 bases from J, with 14 bases between. Germline loops: CDR1 MNHNS, CDR2 SASEGT. CDR3 loop: CASRETGHHEKLFF. The CDR3 region has the DNA TGTGCCAGCAGAGAAACAGGGCACCATGAAAAACTGTTTTTT.

This clonotype was seen many times. The V and J genes are TRBV6-2 or TRBV6-3 and TRBJ2-7, with unresolved D. V was cut by 3 bases and J by 0 bases, with 9 bases left in between. Germline V lookup: CDR1 MNHEY, CDR2 SVGEGT. The CDR3 sequence is 14 residues long. Here the CDR3 DNA reads TGTGCCAGCAGTTATCACATCAGCTCCTACGAGCAGTACTTC. Translated: CASSYHISSYEQYF.

The table lists this clonotype with many counts. The chain couples TRBV7-9 to TRBJ2-2, with 7 bases lining up with TRBD1. The CDR3 covers 14 residues. From germline, CDR1 is SEHNR and CDR2 FQNEAQ (reference sequence). The V gene end was trimmed by 2 bases and the J gene end by 5 bases; junction bases not matched to a gene: 2. CDR3 residues: CASSLQGVTGELFF. The CDR3 coding sequence is TGTGCCAGCAGCTTACAGGGGGTGACCGGGGAGCTGTTTTTT. The full variable domain, rest sourced from reference TRBV7-9 and TRBJ2-2, is DTGVSQNPRHKITKRGQNVTFRCDPISEHNRLYWYRQTLGQGPEFLTYFQNEAQLEKSRLLSDRFSAERPKGSFSTLEIQRTEQGDSAMYLCASSLQGVTGELFFGEGSRLTVL.

This clonotype has ten or more counts. The rearrangement joins TRBV24-1 to TRBJ2-2, with 10 bases identical to TRBD1. CDR1 is KGHDR, CDR2 SFDVKD, per germline. CDR3 length: 18 residues. V gave up 3 bases and J gave up 0 bases; unmatched junction bases: 6. The CDR3 coding sequence is TGTGCCACCAGTGATACCCGGGACAGGGGACCGAACACCGGGGAGCTGTTTTTT. It codes for CATSDTRDRGPNTGELFF.

In its sample, this clonotype was seen many times. This chain uses TRBV19 with TRBJ1-1, with TRBD1 as a possible D gene (6 bases). V was pared by 2 bases and J by 2 bases, with 12 bases between. CDR1 is LNHDA, CDR2 SQIVND, per germline (reference sequence). This CDR3 has 15 amino acids. CDR3 protein: CASSILGRGNTEAFF. The CDR3 DNA follows: TGTGCCAGTAGTATACTCGGCAGGGGTAACACTGAAGCTTTCTTT.

This clonotype was counted at least ten times. This rearrangement joins TRBV5-1 to TRBJ1-2; D is uncertain. The germline gives CDR1 SGHRS, CDR2 YFSETQ. Trimming left V 3 bases short and J 3 bases short, with 9 bases between. The CDR3 loop spans 13 amino acids. The CDR3 sequence is CASSSQRDYGYTF. CDR3 bases: TGCGCCAGCAGCTCCCAACGCGACTATGGCTACACCTTC.

The sample holds many counts of this clonotype. As DNA, the CDR3 is TGCAGTGCTAGGGTAGCGGGACCACGCTACGAGCAGTACTTC. Translating it yields CSARVAGPRYEQYF. This sequence joins TRBV20-1 and TRBJ2-7; 8 bases match TRBD2. V was clipped by 3 bases and J by 3 bases; unmatched bases: 7. The germline CDR1 and CDR2 sequences are DFQATT and SNEGSKA (reference sequence). This CDR3 has 14 amino acids.

V and J are TRBV18 and TRBJ1-1, with D possibly being TRBD1 (5 bases). The germline V gene encodes CDR1 KGHSH and CDR2 LQKENI. Trimming removed 7 bases at V and 2 bases at J, with 17 bases between. There are 15 residues in the CDR3. The CDR3 DNA reads TGTGCCAGCTTCCCCTTACAGGCAACAAACACTGAAGCTTTCTTT. It is translated as CASFPLQATNTEAFF.

In this sample, this clonotype turned up many times. The rearrangement links TRBV24-1 to TRBJ2-6; no clear D gene. The CDR3 is made up of 15 amino acids. V shed 5 bases and J shed 6 bases, with 13 bases lying between them. CDR1 KGHDR and CDR2 SFDVKD come from the germline V gene. The CDR3 spells CATSVRVGTANVLTF. For the CDR3, the DNA is TGTGCCACCAGTGTAAGGGTCGGAACGGCCAACGTCCTGACTTTC.

The V call is TRBV11-2, the J call TRBJ2-3, with TRBD2 matching 8 bases. The ends lost 4 bases at V and 7 bases at J; junction bases unmatched: 10. CDR3 length equals 15 residues. Germline-derived CDR1 and CDR2 are SGHAT and FQNNGV. The CDR3 region has the DNA TGTGCCAGCAGCTCGGGACTAGAGGGAGTCAATACGCAGTATTTT. This gives the protein CASSSGLEGVNTQYF.

There are many counts of this clonotype. The V and J genes are TRBV30 and TRBJ2-7, with D possibly being TRBD2 (5 bases). Trimming left V 1 base short and J 4 bases short, with 11 bases between. There are 13 residues in the CDR3. Germline loops: CDR1 GTSNPN, CDR2 SVGIG (reference sequence). DNA of the CDR3: TGTGCCTGGAGTGACGGAGCGGAGTACGAGCAGTACTTC. Protein sequence: CAWSDGAEYEQYF.

This clonotype was counted at least ten times. The chain carries TRBV15 and TRBJ2-3; 7 bases are shared with TRBD2. This CDR3 has 16 amino acids. Germline trimming cut 2 bases from V and 5 bases from J; bases unmatched to any gene: 10. Germline CDR1 is LNHNV and CDR2 is YYDKDF (reference sequence). This chain's CDR3 is CATSRPGLDEGDTQYF. The CDR3 nucleotides are TGTGCCACCAGCAGACCCGGACTAGATGAGGGAGATACGCAGTATTTT.

Regarding this clonotype: This may be a read error, as it is one base from a much larger clone. The V and J genes are TRBV20-1 and TRBJ2-7; D remains unclear. The germline gives CDR1 DFQATT, CDR2 SNEGSKA (reference sequence). This CDR3 region has 13 residues. Deletions cut 7 bases from V and 2 bases from J, with 15 bases between. The CDR3 is CSDDPTRAYEQYF. Here the CDR3 DNA reads TGCAGTGATGATCCAACTCGTGCCTACGAGCAGTACTTC.

At least ten counts were recorded for this clonotype. V gene TRBV2 combines with J gene TRBJ1-1; D gene unclear. The germline V gene encodes CDR1 SNHLY and CDR2 FYNNEI. The CDR3 totals 15 residues. V lost 6 bases and J lost 5, with 19 bases in between. Here the CDR3 DNA reads TGTGCCAGCAGACCGACCGGAAGGCGAGTTACTGAAGCTTTCTTT. This codes for CASRPTGRRVTEAFF.

This clonotype was picked up many times. The chain uses TRBV27 and TRBJ1-1; D gene uncertain. Trimming removed 5 bases from V and 0 bases from J, with 10 bases in between. This CDR3 has 14 amino acids. Germline loops: CDR1 MNHEY, CDR2 SMNVEV (reference sequence). CDR3 nucleotide sequence: TGTGCCAGCAGTGTGGGTATGATGAACACTGAAGCTTTCTTT. This translates into CASSVGMMNTEAFF.

This clonotype has at least ten counts. V and J are TRBV19 and TRBJ2-7; D may match TRBD1 or TRBD2 (6 bases each). With 3 bases removed from V and 6 bases from J, the gap between germline ends came to 12 bases. This CDR3 is built from 13 residues. Germline V gene sequence: CDR1 LNHDA, CDR2 SQIVND (reference sequence). In nucleotides, the CDR3 is TGTGCCAGTAGTATGACAGGAGGGAGCGAGCAGTACTTC. Its protein product is CASSMTGGSEQYF.

This clonotype has ten or more counts. V is TRBV28 and J is TRBJ2-7; tentative D call: TRBD1 (6 bases). The CDR3 loop spans 14 amino acids. V lost 8 bases and J lost 4, with 18 bases in between. Germline-derived CDR1 and CDR2 are MDHEN and SYDVKM. In nucleotides, the CDR3 is TGTGCCAGCCCTAGAGCCGGGACACCATACGAGCAGTACGTC. Protein product: CASPRAGTPYEQYV.

This clonotype was counted many times. The rearrangement uses TRBV9 and TRBJ2-1, with D possibly TRBD2 on 6 matching bases. Between the trimmed V and J ends, which lost 4 bases and 5 bases, there was a span of 19 bases. The CDR3 has 16 amino acids. CDR1 is SGDLS, CDR2 YYNGEE, per germline. The CDR3, as DNA: TGTGCCAGCAGCCCCCGTTTATGGCGGGGAGACAATGAGCAGTTCTTC. Its protein is CASSPRLWRGDNEQFF.

This clonotype was counted ten times or more. The chain combines TRBV30 with TRBJ1-4; D is uncertain. Germline assignment: CDR1 GTSNPN and CDR2 SVGIG (reference sequence). This CDR3 is 11 amino acids long. V lost 8 bases, J lost 3 bases, and 7 bases lay in between. The DNA of the CDR3 is TGTGCCGGCGGAGCTAATGAAAAACTGTTTTTT. This sequence encodes CAGGANEKLFF.

At least ten counts were recorded for this clonotype. DNA of the CDR3: TGTGCCAGCAGCTTAGGGGGTGACTCTGCCCTAGCCTACAATGAGCAGTTCTTC. This gives the protein CASSLGGDSALAYNEQFF. J is TRBJ2-1 and V is TRBV7-4; the D is unclear. Germline CDR1 SGHVT, CDR2 SQSDAQ. Trimming shortened V by 1 base and J by 2 bases, and 18 bases separated the two germline ends. The CDR3 totals 18 residues.

This clonotype was seen repeatedly, ten times or more. The chain links TRBV2 to TRBJ2-4; D possibly corresponds to TRBD2 (5 bases). Per the germline V gene, CDR1 is SNHLY and CDR2 is FYNNEI. V was cut by 2 bases and J by 11 bases, with 13 bases left in between. The CDR3 extends over 13 amino acids. CDR3 sequence (DNA): TGTGCCAGCAGTGAAACTTTAGCGTCGGTTCAGTACTTC. Translated, it gives CASSETLASVQYF. Combining the CDR3 with reference TRBV2 and TRBJ2-4 gives the whole variable domain EPEVTQTPSHQVTQMGQEVILRCVPISNHLYFYWYRQILGQKVEFLVSFYNNEISEKSEIFDDQFSVERPDGSNFTLKIRSTKLEDSAMYFCASSETLASVQYFGAGTRLSVL.

V is TRBV20-1 and J is TRBJ1-2; D might be TRBD1 (5 bases). The germline gives CDR1 DFQATT, CDR2 SNEGSKA (reference sequence). This CDR3 contains 17 residues. V gave up 0 bases and J gave up 4 bases, with 21 bases separating them. The CDR3: CSARELQPGLALYGYTF. Written as DNA, the CDR3 is TGCAGTGCTAGAGAGCTCCAACCGGGACTTGCCCTCTATGGCTACACCTTC.

This clonotype occurred many times. The genes are TRBV3-1 and TRBJ2-2, with TRBD2 as a possible D gene (5 bases). V lost 5 bases to trimming and J lost 6 bases, with 13 bases between them. CDR3 length: 14 amino acids. The germline CDR1 and CDR2 sequences are LGHDT and YNNKEL (reference sequence). The CDR3 DNA reads TGTGCCAGCAGCGTACGGGGTTCGTCCGGGGAGCTGTTTTTT. Translated, it gives CASSVRGSSGELFF.

In its sample, this clonotype was seen many times. The rearrangement links TRBV12-3 or TRBV12-4 to TRBJ2-3, with 12 bases fitting TRBD2. V lost 10 bases and J lost 11; bases outside the gene matches: 7. CDR3 length equals 12 residues. CDR3 region: CATSTSGGRQYF. CDR3 in DNA: TGTGCCACCTCGACTAGCGGGGGTCGGCAGTATTTT.

This clonotype was recorded at least ten times. The chain uses TRBV30 and TRBJ2-4; no reliable D call. There are 14 residues in the CDR3. Germline CDR1 reads GTSNPN; CDR2 reads SVGIG (reference sequence). Trimming took off 0 bases at V and 8 bases at J, with 14 bases between the two ends. The CDR3 reads CAWSVRGFKDIQYF. The CDR3, as DNA: TGTGCCTGGAGTGTACGTGGGTTTAAGGACATTCAGTACTTC. The whole variable domain, remainder taken from reference TRBV30 and TRBJ2-4, is SQTIHQWPATLVQPVGSPLSLECTVEGTSNPNLYWYRQAAGRGLQLLFYSVGIGQISSEVPQNLSASRPQDRQFILSSKKLLLSDSGFYLCAWSVRGFKDIQYFGAGTRLSVL.

This clonotype was recorded many times. The rearrangement links TRBV5-1 to TRBJ1-4; D may be TRBD1 (5 bases). Trimming left V 4 bases short and J 3 bases short, with 10 bases between. From germline, CDR1 is SGHRS and CDR2 YFSETQ. The CDR3 has 14 amino acids. This chain's CDR3 is CASSPRESNEKLFF. In DNA, the CDR3 is TGCGCCAGCAGCCCCAGGGAGTCTAATGAAAAACTGTTTTTT. Complete variable domain (other parts from reference TRBV5-1 and TRBJ1-4): KAGVTQTPRYLIKTRGQQVTLSCSPISGHRSVSWYQQTPGQGLQFLFEYFSETQRNKGNFPGRFSGRQFSNSRSEMNVSTLELGDSALYLCASSPRESNEKLFFGSGTQLSVL.

This clonotype was seen many times. The chain employs TRBV6-5 and TRBJ2-7, with 8 bases matching TRBD2. From germline, CDR1 is MNHEY and CDR2 SVGAGI. The CDR3 spans 15 residues. V was clipped by 0 bases and J by 4 bases; unmatched bases: 5. The CDR3 spells CASSYSLAGSYEQYF. The CDR3 bases are TGTGCCAGCAGTTACTCTTTAGCGGGGTCTTACGAGCAGTACTTC.